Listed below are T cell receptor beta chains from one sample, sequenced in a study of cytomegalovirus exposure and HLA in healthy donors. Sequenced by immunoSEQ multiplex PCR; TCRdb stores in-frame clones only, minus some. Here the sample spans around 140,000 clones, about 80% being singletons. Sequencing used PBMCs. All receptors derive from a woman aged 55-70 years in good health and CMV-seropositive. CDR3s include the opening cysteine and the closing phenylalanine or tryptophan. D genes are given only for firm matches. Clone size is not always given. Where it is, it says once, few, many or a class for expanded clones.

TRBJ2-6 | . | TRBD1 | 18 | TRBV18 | CASSLLRQGSEGANVLTF | TGTGCCAGCTCACTCCTCAGACAGGGATCCGAGGGGGCCAACGTCCTGACTTTC
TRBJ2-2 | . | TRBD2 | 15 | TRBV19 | CASSVAGADYGELFF | TGTGCCAGTAGTGTAGCGGGAGCTGATTACGGGGAGCTGTTTTTT
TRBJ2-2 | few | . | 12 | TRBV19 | CAGGGVSGELFF | TGTGCCGGAGGAGGGGTTTCCGGGGAGCTGTTTTTT
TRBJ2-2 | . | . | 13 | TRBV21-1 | CASSNGTSGELFF | TGTGCCAGCAGCAATGGGACTTCCGGGGAGCTGTTTTTT
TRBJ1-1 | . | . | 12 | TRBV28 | CASAGPNTEAFF | TGTGCCAGCGCGGGACCGAACACTGAAGCTTTCTTT
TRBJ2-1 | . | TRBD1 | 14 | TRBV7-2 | CASSPQGAYNEQFF | TGTGCCAGCAGCCCTCAGGGGGCCTACAATGAGCAGTTCTTC
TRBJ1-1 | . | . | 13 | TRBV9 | CASSPFPTWAAFF | TGTGCCAGCAGCCCGTTCCCTACGTGGGCCGCTTTCTTT
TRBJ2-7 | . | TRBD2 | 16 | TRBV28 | CASSVDLAGGPDEQYF | TGTGCCAGCAGTGTGGATCTAGCGGGAGGGCCAGACGAGCAGTACTTC
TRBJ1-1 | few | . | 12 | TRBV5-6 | CASSGRGTEAFF | TGTGCCAGCAGCGGGCGGGGCACTGAAGCTTTCTTT
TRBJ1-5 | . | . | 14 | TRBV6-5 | CASSRAGSGQPQHF | TGTGCCAGCAGCCGTGCTGGGTCAGGGCAGCCCCAGCATTTT
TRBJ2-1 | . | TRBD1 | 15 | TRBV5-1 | CASSLARTGRNEQFF | TGCGCCAGCAGCTTGGCCAGGACAGGTAGGAATGAGCAGTTCTTC
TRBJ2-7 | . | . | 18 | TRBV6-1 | CASSEARKLQLAAYEQYF | TGTGCCAGCAGTGAAGCGCGGAAATTGCAACTAGCCGCCTACGAGCAGTACTTC
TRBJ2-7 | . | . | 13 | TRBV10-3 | CAISESSSDEQYF | TGTGCCATCAGTGAGTCGAGTAGCGACGAGCAGTACTTC
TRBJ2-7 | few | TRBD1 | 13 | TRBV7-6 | CASSVQGAYEQYF | TGTGCCAGCAGCGTACAGGGGGCCTACGAGCAGTACTTC
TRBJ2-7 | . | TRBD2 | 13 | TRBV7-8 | CATRGGRGYEQYF | TGTGCCACCCGGGGAGGGAGGGGCTACGAGCAGTACTTC
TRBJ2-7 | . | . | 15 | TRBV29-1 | CSVEERQSGAGEQYF | TGCAGCGTTGAAGAGCGACAAAGTGGGGCGGGGGAGCAGTACTTC
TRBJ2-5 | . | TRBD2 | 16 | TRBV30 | CAWRGGLAGARETQYF | TGTGCCTGGAGGGGGGGACTAGCGGGAGCGAGGGAGACCCAGTACTTC
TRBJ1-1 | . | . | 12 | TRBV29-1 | CSVTTVNTEAFF | TGCAGCGTCACGACAGTGAACACTGAAGCTTTCTTT
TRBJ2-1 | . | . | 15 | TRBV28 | CASSLSDSLGGEQFF | TGTGCCAGCAGTTTATCCGACAGTTTGGGTGGTGAGCAGTTCTTC
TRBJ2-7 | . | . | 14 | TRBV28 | CASSPGRFRDEQYF | TGTGCCAGCAGCCCAGGAAGGTTCAGAGACGAGCAGTACTTC
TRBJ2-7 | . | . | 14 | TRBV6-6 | CALKRSEAADEQYF | TGTGCCCTTAAAAGATCGGAAGCGGCGGACGAGCAGTACTTC
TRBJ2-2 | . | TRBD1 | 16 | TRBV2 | CASSPPGQGATGELFF | TGTGCCAGCAGTCCCCCGGGACAGGGTGCCACCGGGGAGCTGTTTTTT
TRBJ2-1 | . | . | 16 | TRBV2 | CASSESGTHSYNEQFF | TGTGCCAGCAGTGAAAGCGGGACACACTCCTACAATGAGCAGTTCTTC
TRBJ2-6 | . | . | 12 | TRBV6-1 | CASRDSPSVLTF | TGTGCCAGCCGGGACTCCCCCAGCGTCCTGACTTTC
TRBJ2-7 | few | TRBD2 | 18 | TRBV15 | CATSSPGVAGPVVYEQYF | TGTGCCACCAGCAGCCCCGGGGTAGCGGGCCCGGTGGTCTACGAGCAGTACTTC
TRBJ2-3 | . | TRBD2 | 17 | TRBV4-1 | CASSHQSPRDYTDTQYF | TGCGCCAGCAGCCACCAATCCCCGCGGGACTACACAGATACGCAGTATTTT
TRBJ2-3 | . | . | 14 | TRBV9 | CASNPELNTDTQYF | TGTGCCAGCAATCCTGAACTTAACACAGATACGCAGTATTTT
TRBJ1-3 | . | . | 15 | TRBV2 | CASSGRGPQRNTIYF | TGTGCCAGCAGTGGAAGGGGCCCTCAGCGAAACACCATATATTTT
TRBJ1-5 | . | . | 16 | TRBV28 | CASSDRRGRGNQPQHF | TGTGCCAGCAGCGACCGGCGGGGTAGGGGCAATCAGCCCCAGCATTTT
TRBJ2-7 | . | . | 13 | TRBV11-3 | CASSFEQGDEQYF | TGTGCCAGCAGCTTCGAACAGGGTGACGAGCAGTACTTC
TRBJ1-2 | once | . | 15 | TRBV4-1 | CASNGRQSGNYGYTF | TGCGCCAGCAATGGGCGACAGTCGGGCAACTATGGCTACACCTTC
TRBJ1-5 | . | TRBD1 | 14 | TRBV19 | CASRDGTGGQPQHF | TGTGCCAGTAGGGACGGGACAGGGGGACAGCCCCAGCATTTT
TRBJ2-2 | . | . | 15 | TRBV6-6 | CASSKPGQNTGELFF | TGTGCCAGCAGTAAACCGGGACAGAACACCGGGGAGCTGTTTTTT
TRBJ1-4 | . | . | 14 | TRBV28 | CASMEEHLNEKLFF | TGTGCCAGCATGGAGGAACACCTTAATGAAAAACTGTTTTTT
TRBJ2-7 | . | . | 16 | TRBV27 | CASSLSPRVSTYEQYF | TGTGCCAGCAGTTTATCGCCGAGGGTATCGACCTACGAGCAGTACTTC
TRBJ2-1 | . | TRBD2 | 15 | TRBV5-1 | CASSEGVAGNNEQFF | TGCGCCAGCTCAGAGGGGGTAGCGGGGAACAATGAGCAGTTCTTC
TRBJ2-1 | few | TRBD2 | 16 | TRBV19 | CASSMTSGLGDNEQFF | TGTGCCAGTAGTATGACTAGCGGTCTGGGCGACAATGAGCAGTTCTTC